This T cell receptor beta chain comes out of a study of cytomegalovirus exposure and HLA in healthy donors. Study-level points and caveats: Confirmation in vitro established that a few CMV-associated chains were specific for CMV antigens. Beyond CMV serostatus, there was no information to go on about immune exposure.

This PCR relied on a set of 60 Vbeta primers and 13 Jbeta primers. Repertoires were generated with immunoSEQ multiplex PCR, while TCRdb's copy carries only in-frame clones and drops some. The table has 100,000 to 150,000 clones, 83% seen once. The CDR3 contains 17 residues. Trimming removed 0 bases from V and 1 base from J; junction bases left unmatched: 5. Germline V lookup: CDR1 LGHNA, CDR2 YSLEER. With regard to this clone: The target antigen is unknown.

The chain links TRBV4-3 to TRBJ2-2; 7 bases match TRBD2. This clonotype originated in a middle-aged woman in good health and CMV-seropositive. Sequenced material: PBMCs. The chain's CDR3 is CASSQDPQRGNTGELFF. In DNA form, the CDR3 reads TGCGCCAGCAGCCAAGATCCCCAGCGGGGGAACACCGGGGAGCTGTTTTTT.